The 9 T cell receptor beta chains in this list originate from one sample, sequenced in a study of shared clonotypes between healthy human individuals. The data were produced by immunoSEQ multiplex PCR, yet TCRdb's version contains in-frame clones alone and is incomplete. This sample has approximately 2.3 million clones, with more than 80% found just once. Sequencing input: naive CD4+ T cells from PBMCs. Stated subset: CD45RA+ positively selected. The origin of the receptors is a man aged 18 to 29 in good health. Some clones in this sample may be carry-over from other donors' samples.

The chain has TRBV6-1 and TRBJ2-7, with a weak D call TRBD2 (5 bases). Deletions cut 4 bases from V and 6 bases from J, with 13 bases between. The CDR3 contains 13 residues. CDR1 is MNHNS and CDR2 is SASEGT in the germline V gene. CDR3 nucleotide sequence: TGTGCCAGCAGTGTGTCTGGGGAGATCGAGCAGTACTTC. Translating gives CASSVSGEIEQYF.

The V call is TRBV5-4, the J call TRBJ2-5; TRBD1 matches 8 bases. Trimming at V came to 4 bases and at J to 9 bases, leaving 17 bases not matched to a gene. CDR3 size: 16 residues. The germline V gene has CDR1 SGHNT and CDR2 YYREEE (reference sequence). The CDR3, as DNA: TGTGCCAGCAGCCATATCCCGGACAGGGCTATGGGGGCCCAGTACTTC. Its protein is CASSHIPDRAMGAQYF.

The CDR3: CATSRDPPRNEQFF. DNA for the CDR3: TGTGCCACCAGCAGAGATCCCCCCCGGAACGAGCAGTTCTTC. The rearrangement links TRBV15 to TRBJ2-1, with D hard to call. Germline values: CDR1 LNHNV, CDR2 YYDKDF (reference sequence). V lost 0 bases, J lost 10 bases, and 13 bases lay in between. There are 14 residues in the CDR3. Supplemented by reference TRBV15 and TRBJ2-1, the full variable domain reads DAMVIQNPRYQVTQFGKPVTLSCSQTLNHNVMYWYQQKSSQAPKLLFHYYDKDFNNEADTPDNFQSRRPNTSFCFLDIRSPGLGDTAMYLCATSRDPPRNEQFFGPGTRLTVL.

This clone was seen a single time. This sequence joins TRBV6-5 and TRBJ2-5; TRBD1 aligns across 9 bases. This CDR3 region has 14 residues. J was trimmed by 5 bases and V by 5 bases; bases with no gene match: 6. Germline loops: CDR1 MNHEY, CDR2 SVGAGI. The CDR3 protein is CASSRTGVVETQYF. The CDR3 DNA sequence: TGTGCCAGCAGTAGGACAGGGGTTGTGGAGACCCAGTACTTC.

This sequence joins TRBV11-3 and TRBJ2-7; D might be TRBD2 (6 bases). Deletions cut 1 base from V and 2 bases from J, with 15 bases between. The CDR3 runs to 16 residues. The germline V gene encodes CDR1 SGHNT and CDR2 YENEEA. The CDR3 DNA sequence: TGTGCCAGCAGCTTAGCCCTAGCGCGGGATGCCTACGAGCAGTACTTC. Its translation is CASSLALARDAYEQYF.

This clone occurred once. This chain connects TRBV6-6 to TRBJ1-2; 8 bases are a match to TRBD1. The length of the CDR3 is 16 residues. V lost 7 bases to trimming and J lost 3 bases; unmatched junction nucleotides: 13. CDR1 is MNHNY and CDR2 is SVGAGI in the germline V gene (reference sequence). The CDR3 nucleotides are TGTGCCAGCACTACCCAGCCGGGACAGGAGGACTATGGCTACACCTTC. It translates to CASTTQPGQEDYGYTF.

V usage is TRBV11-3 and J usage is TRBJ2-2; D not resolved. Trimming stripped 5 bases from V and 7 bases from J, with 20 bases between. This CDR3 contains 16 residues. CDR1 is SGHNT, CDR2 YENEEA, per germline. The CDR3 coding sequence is TGTGCCAGCAGCCAGACCCTCTTTTCCGGATACGGGGAGCTGTTTTTT. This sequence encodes CASSQTLFSGYGELFF.

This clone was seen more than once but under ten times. CDR3 in DNA: TGCAGCGTTGACGACGACAGGGCCACTGAAGCTTTCTTT. Translating it yields CSVDDDRATEAFF. The chain has TRBV29-1 and TRBJ1-1; 7 bases match TRBD1. The germline gives CDR1 SQVTM, CDR2 ANQGSEA. Trimming cost V 3 bases and J 4 bases; bases outside gene matches: 5. The CDR3 length is 13 residues. Complete variable domain (other parts from reference TRBV29-1 and TRBJ1-1): SAVISQKPSRDICQRGTSLTIQCQVDSQVTMMFWYRQQPGQSLTLIATANQGSEATYESGFVIDKFPISRPNLTFSTLTVSNMSPEDSSIYLCSVDDDRATEAFFGQGTRLTVV.

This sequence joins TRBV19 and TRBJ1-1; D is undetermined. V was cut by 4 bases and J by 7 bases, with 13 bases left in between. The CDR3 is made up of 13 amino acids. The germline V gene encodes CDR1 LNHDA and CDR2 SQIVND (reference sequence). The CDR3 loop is CASSTRPPNEAFF. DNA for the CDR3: TGTGCCAGTAGTACTCGACCCCCTAATGAAGCTTTCTTT.